A single TCR beta chain is shown here with its context. Its target is not known. This entry comes from a study of T cell responses to AZD1222 COVID-19 vaccine. Study-wide points: Vaccine-associated CD4 TCRs spanned spike, dominant at 160-218 and 743-854. Clonal diversity was possibly underestimated; the donors were predominantly white British and more often female.

The CDR3 consists of 14 residues. The germline V gene encodes CDR1 LNHDA and CDR2 SQIVND (reference sequence). The V gene end was trimmed by 7 bases and the J gene end by 2 bases; junction bases not matched to a gene: 8. Data came from immunoSEQ multiplex PCR; TCRdb stores just in-frame clones and leaves some out. The sample lists around 60,000 clones; 70% to 90% were seen once. Sequences were derived from peripheral blood, sampled on day 0 of AZD1222 vaccination. The TCR originated in an adult in good health. The chain carries TRBV19 and TRBJ2-7; 7 bases align to TRBD1. CDR3 nucleotides: TGTGCCAGTAAACCGACAGGGACAGCCTACGAGCAGTACTTC. Protein: CASKPTGTAYEQYF. Full variable domain (remainder filled in from reference TRBV19 and TRBJ2-7): DGGITQSPKYLFRKEGQNVTLSCEQNLNHDAMYWYRQDPGQGLRLIYYSQIVNDFQKGDIAEGYSVSREKKESFPLTVTSAQKNPTAFYLCASKPTGTAYEQYFGPGTRLTVT.